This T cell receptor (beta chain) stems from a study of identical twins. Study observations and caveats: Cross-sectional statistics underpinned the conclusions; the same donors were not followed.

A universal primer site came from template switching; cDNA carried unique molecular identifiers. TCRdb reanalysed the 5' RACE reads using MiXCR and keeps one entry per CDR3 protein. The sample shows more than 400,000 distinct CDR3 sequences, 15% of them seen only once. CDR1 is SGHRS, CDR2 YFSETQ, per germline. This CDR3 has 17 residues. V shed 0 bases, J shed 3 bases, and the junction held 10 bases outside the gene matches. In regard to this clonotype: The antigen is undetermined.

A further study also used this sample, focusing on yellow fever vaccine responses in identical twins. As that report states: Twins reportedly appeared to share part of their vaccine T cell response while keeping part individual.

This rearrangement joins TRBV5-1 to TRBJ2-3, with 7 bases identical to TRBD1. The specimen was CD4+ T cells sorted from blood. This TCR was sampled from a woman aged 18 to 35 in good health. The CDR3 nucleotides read TGCGCCAGCAGCTTGGCCCCACAGGGGAGTGGTACAGATACGCAGTATTTT. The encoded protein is CASSLAPQGSGTDTQYF.